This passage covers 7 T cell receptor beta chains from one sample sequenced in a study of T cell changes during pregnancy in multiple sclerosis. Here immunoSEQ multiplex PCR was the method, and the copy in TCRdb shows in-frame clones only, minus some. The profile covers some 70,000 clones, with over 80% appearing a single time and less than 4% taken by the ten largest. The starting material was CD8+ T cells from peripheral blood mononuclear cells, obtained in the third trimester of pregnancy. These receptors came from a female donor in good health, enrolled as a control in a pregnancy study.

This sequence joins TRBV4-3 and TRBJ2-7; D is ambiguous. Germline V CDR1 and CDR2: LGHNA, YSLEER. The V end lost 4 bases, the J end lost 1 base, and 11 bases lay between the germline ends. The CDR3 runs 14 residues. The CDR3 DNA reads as TGCGCCAGCAGCCTCGGTACTGCTTCCTACGAGCAGTACTTC. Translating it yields CASSLGTASYEQYF.

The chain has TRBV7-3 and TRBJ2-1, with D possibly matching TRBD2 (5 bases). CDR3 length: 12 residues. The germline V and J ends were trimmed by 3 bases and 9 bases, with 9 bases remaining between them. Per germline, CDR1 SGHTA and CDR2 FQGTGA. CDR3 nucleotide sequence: TGTGCCAGCAGCTTCATGGGGAGTGAGCAGTTCTTC. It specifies CASSFMGSEQFF.

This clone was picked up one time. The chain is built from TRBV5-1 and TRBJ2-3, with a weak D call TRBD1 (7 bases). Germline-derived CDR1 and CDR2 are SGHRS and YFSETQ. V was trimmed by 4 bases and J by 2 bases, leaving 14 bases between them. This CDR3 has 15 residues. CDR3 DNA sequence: TGCGCCAGCAGCGGGCGCAGGGGGGACACAGATACGCAGTATTTT. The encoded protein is CASSGRRGDTDTQYF.

Written as DNA, the CDR3 is TGTGCCAGCAGCCCCAGGGGATTGGAGACCCAGTACTTC. Residues: CASSPRGLETQYF. The chain combines TRBV7-9 with TRBJ2-5, with a possible D match to TRBD1 (6 bases). Germline CDR1 and CDR2: SEHNR and FQNEAQ (reference sequence). CDR3 length: 13 residues. V was cut by 5 bases and J by 5 bases, with 12 bases left in between.

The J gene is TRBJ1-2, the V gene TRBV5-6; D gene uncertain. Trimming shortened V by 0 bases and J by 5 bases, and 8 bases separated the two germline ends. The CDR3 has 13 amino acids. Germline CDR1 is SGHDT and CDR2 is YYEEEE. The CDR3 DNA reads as TGTGCCAGCAGCTTGGGAGACATATATGGCTACACCTTC. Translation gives CASSLGDIYGYTF.

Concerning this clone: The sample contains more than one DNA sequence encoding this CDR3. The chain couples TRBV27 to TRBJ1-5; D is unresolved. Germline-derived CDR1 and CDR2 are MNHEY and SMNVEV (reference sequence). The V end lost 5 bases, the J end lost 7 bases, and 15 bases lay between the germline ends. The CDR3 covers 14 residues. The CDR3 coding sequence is TGTGCCAGCAGTCCCGGGTTTGCGGGACAGCCCCAGCATTTT. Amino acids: CASSPGFAGQPQHF.

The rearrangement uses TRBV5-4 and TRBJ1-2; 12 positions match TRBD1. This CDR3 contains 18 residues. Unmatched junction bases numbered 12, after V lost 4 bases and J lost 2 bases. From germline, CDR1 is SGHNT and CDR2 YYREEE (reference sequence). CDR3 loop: CASSLPGQGASVNYGYTF. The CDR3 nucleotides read TGTGCCAGCAGCCTCCCGGGACAGGGGGCGAGCGTCAACTATGGCTACACCTTC.